The 5 T cell receptor beta chains below were found in one sample sequenced in a study of beta chain features in type 1 diabetes. No antigens are known for them. The study's findings and limits: Shorter TCRB CDR3s, moderately but significantly so, marked every one of the four CD4+ subsets in Type 1 diabetes patients.

TCRB transcripts that were expressed got sequenced, as all of the isolated RNA had been reverse transcribed. The data were produced by immunoSEQ multiplex PCR, yet TCRdb's version contains in-frame clones alone and is incomplete. The repertoire includes 300,000 to 400,000 clones, over 9% of them detected once, and approximately 0.6% sits in the top ten. The specimen was central memory CD4+ T cells from blood. These receptors were obtained from a young man with type 1 diabetes.

The sample holds a few counts of this clone. The chain couples TRBV6-4 to TRBJ2-1; 12 bases fit TRBD1. CDR3 length: 14 residues. The V gene's germline CDR1 is MRHNA and CDR2 SNTAGT. With 5 bases clipped from V and 13 bases from J, the junction kept 9 bases outside the gene matches. CDR3: CASSTGTGGSRQFF. As DNA, the CDR3 is TGTGCCAGCAGTACCGGGACAGGGGGCTCGCGACAGTTCTTC.

This chain joins TRBV5-6 and TRBJ1-1, with 9 nucleotides matching TRBD1. The germline CDR1 and CDR2 sequences are SGHDT and YYEEEE. CDR3 length: 16 amino acids. The ends lost 2 bases at V and 1 base at J; junction bases unmatched: 6. CDR3 sequence reads: CASSFSPTGGNTEAFF. The CDR3, as DNA: TGTGCCAGCAGCTTCTCCCCGACAGGGGGGAACACTGAAGCTTTCTTT.

CDR3 residues: CASRLIKCTDTQYF. CDR3 bases: TGTGCAAGTCGCTTAATTAAATGCACAGATACGCAGTATTTT. V is TRBV12-2 and J is TRBJ2-3; TRBD2 was called by the table and not checked on the DNA. TRBV12-2 is annotated as a pseudogene. This CDR3 spans 14 amino acids.

The genes are TRBV6-5 and TRBJ2-3; 11 bases are a match to TRBD2. This CDR3 comprises 15 residues. Looked up from germline, CDR1 is MNHEY and CDR2 is SVGAGI. Trimming at V came to 3 bases and at J to 3 bases, leaving 2 bases not matched to a gene. CDR3 sequence (DNA): TGTGCCAGCAGTTATAGCGGGAGGGTGACAGATACGCAGTATTTT. As protein: CASSYSGRVTDTQYF.

This clone has a handful of counts. The same CDR3 arises from other DNA sequences in this sample as well. The chain links TRBV5-6 to TRBJ1-1, with D unresolved. Per germline, CDR1 SGHDT and CDR2 YYEEEE. The CDR3 runs to 14 residues. Trimming removed 0 bases from V and 0 bases from J, with 6 bases in between. In DNA, the CDR3 is TGTGCCAGCAGCTTGGGGCAGGTGAACACTGAAGCTTTCTTT. Its protein product is CASSLGQVNTEAFF.